This entry lists 7 T cell receptor beta chains sequenced from one sample in a study of blood T cell repertoires in COVID-19. Only in-frame clones appear in the TCRdb table, and some are missing; sequencing was by immunoSEQ multiplex PCR. The sample holds some 320,000 clones, 80% to 90% seen once. The source material was peripheral blood. The source is a woman aged 50 to 65 who had recovered from COVID-19.

V gene TRBV10-3 combines with J gene TRBJ2-2; possible D gene TRBD1, 5 bases. Germline CDR1 reads ENHRY; CDR2 reads SYGVKD. CDR3 length: 12 residues. V lost 5 bases, J lost 7 bases, and 8 bases lay in between. The CDR3 is CAISQGFGELFF. In DNA form, the CDR3 reads TGTGCCATCAGTCAGGGATTCGGGGAGCTGTTTTTT.

This rearrangement joins TRBV14 to TRBJ1-2; 8 nucleotides line up with TRBD1. The trim removed 4 bases at V and 8 bases at J, leaving 12 bases unmatched. The CDR3 runs to 15 residues. The germline V gene encodes CDR1 SGHDN and CDR2 FVKESK. The chain's CDR3 is CASSLGRTGPGGYTF. DNA of the CDR3: TGTGCCAGCAGCCTCGGACGGACAGGGCCAGGCGGCTACACCTTC.

The J gene is TRBJ1-2, the V gene TRBV7-9, with unresolved D. Germline CDR1 SEHNR, CDR2 FQNEAQ (reference sequence). The length of the CDR3 is 13 residues. The V end was cut by 0 bases, the J end by 8 bases, with 10 bases between. In DNA form, the CDR3 reads TGTGCCAGCAGCTTAGCCCCTTACGGGGGCTACACCTTC. Its translation: CASSLAPYGGYTF. The full variable domain, its missing parts supplied by reference TRBV7-9 and TRBJ1-2, is DTGVSQNPRHKITKRGQNVTFRCDPISEHNRLYWYRQTLGQGPEFLTYFQNEAQLEKSRLLSDRFSAERPKGSFSTLEIQRTEQGDSAMYLCASSLAPYGGYTFGSGTRLTVV.

The chain links TRBV11-2 to TRBJ2-3; D unclear. V was trimmed by 0 bases and J by 4 bases, leaving 8 bases between them. The germline V gene encodes CDR1 SGHAT and CDR2 FQNNGV. The CDR3 runs 14 residues. As DNA, the CDR3 is TGTGCCAGCAGCTTAGAAGCTCGCCCAGATACGCAGTATTTT. It translates to CASSLEARPDTQYF. The variable domain in full, with the rest retrieved from reference TRBV11-2 and TRBJ2-3, is EAGVAQSPRYKIIEKRQSVAFWCNPISGHATLYWYQQILGQGPKLLIQFQNNGVVDDSQLPKDRFSAERLKGVDSTLKIQPAKLEDSAVYLCASSLEARPDTQYFGPGTRLTVL.

The V call is TRBV5-4, the J call TRBJ2-2; 9 bases agree with TRBD1. Germline CDR1 and CDR2: SGHNT and YYREEE (reference sequence). CDR3 length equals 14 residues. The ends lost 5 bases at V and 5 bases at J; junction bases unmatched: 4. The CDR3 sequence: CASRRGTGTGELFF. The CDR3 DNA sequence: TGTGCCAGCAGGCGGGGGACAGGGACCGGGGAGCTGTTTTTT. Full variable domain (outside the CDR3, taken from reference TRBV5-4 and TRBJ2-2): ETGVTQSPTHLIKTRGQQVTLRCSSQSGHNTVSWYQQALGQGPQFIFQYYREEENGRGNFPPRFSGLQFPNYSSELNVNALELDDSALYLCASRRGTGTGELFFGEGSRLTVL.

The genes are TRBV28 and TRBJ1-2; weak D call: TRBD1 (6 bases). The CDR3 sequence is 14 residues long. V dropped 7 bases and J dropped 7 bases, with 19 bases sitting between them. Germline assignment: CDR1 MDHEN and CDR2 SYDVKM. The CDR3 protein is CASTYASGVGGYTF. In nucleotides, the CDR3 is TGTGCCAGCACTTACGCCTCAGGGGTCGGTGGCTACACCTTC.

The gene calls are TRBV6-5 and TRBJ2-1; 8 nucleotides line up with TRBD2. The V segment lost 4 bases and the J segment 6 bases; nucleotides outside the gene matches: 8. The length of the CDR3 is 15 residues. Germline CDR1 and CDR2: MNHEY and SVGAGI. CDR3 sequence: CASSWDTSGANEQFF. The CDR3 bases are TGTGCCAGCAGTTGGGATACTAGCGGCGCCAATGAGCAGTTCTTC.